The clone carrying this T cell receptor beta chain has just a few counts. This sample is part of a study of T-cell reconstitution after alpha-beta-depleted transplantation in children. The TCRbeta library incorporated unique molecular identifiers. TCRdb recomputed calls from the PCR reads with MiXCR, one row per CDR3 protein. The sample lists about 540,000 distinct CDR3 sequences, about 16% occurring once. Trimming left V 5 bases short and J 8 bases short, with 16 bases between. The CDR3 has 14 residues. Germline V lookup: CDR1 SEHNR, CDR2 FQNEAQ (reference sequence). This rearrangement joins TRBV7-9 to TRBJ2-1; D may be TRBD1 or TRBD2 (5 bases each). The sequence was obtained from a human donor who donated a stem cell graft to a child with acute lymphoblastic leukemia. Sequenced here: PBMCs from the stem cell graft donor, sampled from the stem cell graft. The CDR3, as DNA: TGTGCCAGCAGCATCGGGACCTCCGAGGATGAGCAGTTCTTC. It codes for CASSIGTSEDEQFF.